What follows are 10 T cell receptor beta chains derived from one specimen sequenced in a study of early T cells in non-severe SARS-CoV-2 infection. TCRdb used MiXCR to reprocess the 5' RACE reads, holding one entry per CDR3 protein. The table records tens of thousands of distinct CDR3 sequences, approximately 9.7% of them present only once. Input material: whole blood. Source of these receptors: an adult who was a healthcare worker with PCR-confirmed SARS-CoV-2 infection or an uninfected control (not recorded which).

This clonotype showed up many times. This chain uses TRBV14 with TRBJ1-4; D remains ambiguous. Germline V gene lookup returns CDR1 SGHDN and CDR2 FVKESK. The CDR3 is 15 residues long. V was pared by 1 base and J by 3 bases, with 9 bases between. The CDR3 protein is CASSQARFANEKLFF. CDR3 coding DNA: TGTGCCAGCAGCCAAGCGCGCTTTGCTAATGAAAAACTGTTTTTT.

This clonotype turned up a few times. This rearrangement joins TRBV5-1 to TRBJ1-1; weak D call: TRBD1 (5 bases). The V gene lost 0 bases and the J gene lost 11 bases, with 14 bases spanning the gap. CDR1 is SGHRS and CDR2 is YFSETQ in the germline V gene. The CDR3 runs 13 residues. The DNA for the CDR3 is TGCGCCAGCAGCTTGGGGGAGGCAGGGCCGGCTTTCTTT. Amino acid sequence: CASSLGEAGPAFF. The full variable domain, in which reference TRBV5-1 and TRBJ1-1 provide the parts outside the CDR3, is KAGVTQTPRYLIKTRGQQVTLSCSPISGHRSVSWYQQTPGQGLQFLFEYFSETQRNKGNFPGRFSGRQFSNSRSEMNVSTLELGDSALYLCASSLGEAGPAFFGQGTRLTVV.

The chain combines TRBV12-3 or TRBV12-4 with TRBJ2-3; TRBD2 matches 9 bases. This CDR3 spans 15 amino acids. J gave up 4 bases and V 3 bases, and 5 bases lay outside the gene matches. CDR3 amino acids: CASSFPGLAPDTQYF. CDR3 sequence (DNA): TGTGCCAGCAGTTTCCCGGGACTAGCTCCAGATACGCAGTATTTT.

This clonotype was counted between two and nine times. The CDR3 loop reads CASSFLAGTDTQYF. The CDR3 DNA follows: TGTGCCAGCAGTTTCTTAGCGGGGACAGATACGCAGTATTTT. The chain has TRBV28 and TRBJ2-3; 8 positions match TRBD2. The CDR3 contains 14 residues. J was trimmed by 3 bases and V by 3 bases; bases with no gene match: 2. Germline V gene data show CDR1 as MDHEN and CDR2 as SYDVKM.

This clonotype turned up a few times. The rearrangement joins TRBV7-8 to TRBJ1-1, with D unresolved. Germline V gene lookup returns CDR1 SGHVS and CDR2 FQNEAQ. This CDR3 is 14 amino acids long. Trimming shortened V by 3 bases and J by 3 bases, and 11 bases separated the two germline ends. The CDR3 bases are TGTGCCAGCAGCTTCCGGGCCGAGGACACTGAAGCTTTCTTT. It codes for CASSFRAEDTEAFF. The full variable domain, in which reference TRBV7-8 and TRBJ1-1 provide the parts outside the CDR3, is GAGVSQSPRYKVAKRGQDVALRCDPISGHVSLFWYQQALGQGPEFLTYFQNEAQLDKSGLPSDRFFAERPEGSVSTLKIQRTQQEDSAVYLCASSFRAEDTEAFFGQGTRLTVV.

The chain combines TRBV5-6 with TRBJ2-1; no firm D call. The length of the CDR3 is 13 residues. The ends were cut back, 2 bases at V and 3 bases at J, with 6 bases in the middle. CDR1 is SGHDT, CDR2 YYEEEE, per germline. CDR3 residues: CASSFGVYNEQFF. The CDR3 coding sequence is TGTGCCAGCAGCTTTGGGGTCTACAATGAGCAGTTCTTC.

This clonotype was counted only a few times. The chain joins TRBV5-1 to TRBJ2-5; no firm D call. CDR1 is SGHRS, CDR2 YFSETQ, per germline. There are 15 residues in the CDR3. V lost 0 bases, J lost 5 bases, and 14 bases lay in between. The CDR3 region is CASSLVGLMGETQYF. The CDR3 coding sequence is TGCGCCAGCAGCTTGGTGGGCCTGATGGGGGAGACCCAGTACTTC.

A note on this clonotype: At one end the junction does not follow the germline gene, possibly because of a read error. V usage is TRBV18 and J usage is TRBJ2-3; D possibly corresponds to TRBD1 (5 bases). The CDR3 sequence is 16 residues long. Germline CDR1 KGHSH, CDR2 LQKENI. The CDR3 reads CASSPPNVGAADTQYF. CDR3 sequence (DNA): TGTGCCAGCTCCCCACCTAATGTAGGGGCGGCAGATACGCAGTATTTT.

Only a few counts were recorded for this clonotype. J is TRBJ1-6 and V is TRBV6-1, with 7 bases aligning to TRBD1. From germline, CDR1 is MNHNS and CDR2 SASEGT. The CDR3 spans 14 residues. The J segment lost 10 bases and the V segment lost 6 bases, leaving 9 bases of the junction unmatched. CDR3 DNA sequence: TGTGCCAGCAGAGACAGGGCGAATTTATCACCCCTCCACTTT. Protein sequence: CASRDRANLSPLHF.

The V gene is TRBV18, the J gene TRBJ1-2; possible D gene TRBD1, 5 bases. Germline CDR1 and CDR2: KGHSH and LQKENI. The CDR3 loop spans 13 amino acids. The V gene lost 5 bases and the J gene lost 3 bases, with 10 bases spanning the gap. Here the CDR3 DNA reads TGTGCCAGCTCAGAGGGACGAGACTATGGCTACACCTTC. Protein: CASSEGRDYGYTF.